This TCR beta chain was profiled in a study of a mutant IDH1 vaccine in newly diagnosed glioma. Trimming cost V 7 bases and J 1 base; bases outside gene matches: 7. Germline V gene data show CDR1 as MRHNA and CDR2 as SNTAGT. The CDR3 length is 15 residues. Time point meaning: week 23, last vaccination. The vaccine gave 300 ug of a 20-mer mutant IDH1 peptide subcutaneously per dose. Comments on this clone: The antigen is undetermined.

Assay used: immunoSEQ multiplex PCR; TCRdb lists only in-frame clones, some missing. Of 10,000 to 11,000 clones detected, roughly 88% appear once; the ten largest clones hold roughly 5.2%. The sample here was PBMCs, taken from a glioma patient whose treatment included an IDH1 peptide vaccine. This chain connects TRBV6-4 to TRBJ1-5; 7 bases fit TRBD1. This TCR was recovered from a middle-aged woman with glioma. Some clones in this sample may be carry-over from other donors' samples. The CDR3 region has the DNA TGTGCCAGCAACGACAGGGAGGTCAGCAATCAGCCCCAGCATTTT. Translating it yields CASNDREVSNQPQHF.